The 6 T cell receptor beta chains presented below share a single source sample, sequenced in a study of metastatic and nonmetastatic thyroid tumors (TCRdb year 2020). Libraries were prepared through PCR. This sample was sequenced with an Illumina HiSeq 4000. TCRdb took the public reads, trimmed them with fastp at Q25, ran MiXCR for clone calling and kept in-frame beta chains. The sample table lists 35,000 to 50,000 clones, roughly 4% of them with a count of one. The top ten hold 8.5% to 10% of the sample. No patient had received any treatment before thyroid surgery. The sample taken for sequencing was blood. These receptors all come from a female donor with papillary thyroid cancer or a benign thyroid nodule (not recorded which). Some clones in this sample may be carry-over from other donors' samples.

Ten or more counts support this clone. The chain joins TRBV9 to TRBJ2-3; 10 nucleotides agree with TRBD2. Germline V gene sequence: CDR1 SGDLS, CDR2 YYNGEE. CDR3 size: 16 residues. V shed 5 bases, J shed 0 bases, and the junction held 6 bases outside the gene matches. CDR3 region: CASSPGLASSTDTQYF. The CDR3 bases are TGTGCCAGCAGTCCGGGACTAGCGTCTAGCACAGATACGCAGTATTTT.

Many counts were recorded for this clone. This chain connects TRBV11-2 to TRBJ2-1; weak D call: TRBD2 (5 bases). Germline V lookup: CDR1 SGHAT, CDR2 FQNNGV. This CDR3 is built from 14 residues. V was pared by 1 base and J by 8 bases, with 12 bases between. The CDR3 DNA follows: TGTGCCAGCAGCTTAGCAAACGGGAACGATGAGCAGTTCTTC. Translation gives CASSLANGNDEQFF.

Ten or more counts support this clone. The chain employs TRBV20-1 and TRBJ2-1; 14 bases fit TRBD2. Trimming at V came to 2 bases and at J to 9 bases, leaving 12 bases not matched to a gene. Germline CDR1 is DFQATT and CDR2 is SNEGSKA (reference sequence). The CDR3 loop spans 17 amino acids. CDR3 bases: TGCAGTGCTAGAAAACTGACTAGCGGGAGGGCCGAGGGTGAGCAGTTCTTC. Protein sequence: CSARKLTSGRAEGEQFF.

This clone has just a few counts. This chain joins TRBV12-3 or TRBV12-4 and TRBJ2-7, with D perhaps TRBD2 (6 bases). The CDR3 has 14 residues. The V and J ends lost 4 bases and 3 bases respectively, with 13 bases between them. CDR3 nucleotide sequence: TGTGCCAGCAGTTCCTTGATCGGGGGCTACGAGCAGTACTTC. Translated: CASSSLIGGYEQYF.

Ten or more counts support this clone. The chain is built from TRBV19 and TRBJ2-6; either TRBD1 or TRBD2 may fit D (6 bases each). Germline V gives CDR1 LNHDA, CDR2 SQIVND (reference sequence). Between the trimmed V and J ends, which lost 7 bases and 0 bases, there was a span of 19 bases. This CDR3 is 18 amino acids long. The CDR3 bases are TGTGCCAGTAAGGGATTTGGGGGGCTTCCCTCTGGGGCCAACGTCCTGACTTTC. Translated: CASKGFGGLPSGANVLTF.

The V call is TRBV6-1, the J call TRBJ2-2, with D maybe TRBD2 (7 bases). V lost 6 bases to trimming and J lost 5 bases, with 16 bases between them. Germline V gene lookup returns CDR1 MNHNS and CDR2 SASEGT. The CDR3 is 15 residues long. CDR3: CASRGGGGWTGELFF. Here the CDR3 DNA reads TGTGCCAGCAGAGGGGGGGGGGGTTGGACCGGGGAGCTGTTTTTT.